The 13 T cell receptor beta chains below come from one sample, sequenced in a study of OX40 agonist ivuxolimab in advanced cancers. TCRdb keeps only in-frame clones here, not all; method: immunoSEQ multiplex PCR. The sample carries about 77,000 clones, around 86% recorded once. Sequencing was performed on CD4+ or CD8+ T cells sorted from blood, taken in a trial of the OX40 agonist ivuxolimab. Receptors were obtained from an adult with an advanced solid tumor such as melanoma, head and neck, liver or kidney cancer.

This clone was observed a single time. DNA of the CDR3: TGTGCCAGCAGCGGGTGGGGTATGAACACTGAAGCTTTCTTT. Translated: CASSGWGMNTEAFF. V gene TRBV7-9 combines with J gene TRBJ1-1; no clear D. The germline V gene has CDR1 SEHNR and CDR2 FQNEAQ (reference sequence). Deletions cut 5 bases from V and 0 bases from J, with 10 bases between. The CDR3 runs to 14 residues.

This rearrangement joins TRBV5-5 to TRBJ1-5, with 9 bases aligning to TRBD1. Trimming at V came to 1 base and at J to 8 bases, leaving 7 bases not matched to a gene. CDR1 and CDR2 (germline): SGHKS, YYEKEE (reference sequence). This CDR3 region has 15 residues. The CDR3 sequence: CASSLRSTGGKPQHF. Written as DNA, the CDR3 is TGTGCCAGCAGCTTGAGGTCGACAGGGGGGAAGCCCCAGCATTTT.

This clone was detected once. The chain couples TRBV4-1 to TRBJ2-1; weak D call: TRBD2 (6 bases). CDR3 size: 15 residues. The V end was cut by 0 bases, the J end by 8 bases, with 14 bases between. Germline V gives CDR1 MGHRA, CDR2 YSYEKL. The CDR3 region has the DNA TGCGCCAGCAGCCAAGAGTTCCCCGGGAGCGATGAGCAGTTCTTC. This sequence encodes CASSQEFPGSDEQFF.

The rearrangement links TRBV11-2 to TRBJ1-1; D is unclear. In germline, CDR1 is SGHAT, CDR2 FQNNGV. The V end lost 3 bases, the J end lost 0 bases, and 11 bases lay between the germline ends. The CDR3 length is 15 residues. The CDR3 region has the DNA TGTGCCAGCAGCTTCCTGTCGGGAATGAACACTGAAGCTTTCTTT. The encoded protein is CASSFLSGMNTEAFF.

This chain uses TRBV6-6 with TRBJ1-2, with D possibly TRBD1 on 6 matching bases. Germline V gene lookup returns CDR1 MNHNY and CDR2 SVGAGI (reference sequence). V was pared by 3 bases and J by 8 bases, with 10 bases between. The CDR3 covers 12 residues. The CDR3 loop is CASSYGGRGYTF. In DNA, the CDR3 is TGTGCCAGCAGTTATGGGGGGCGAGGCTACACCTTC.

The chain carries TRBV6-5 and TRBJ2-7; a weak D match, TRBD1 (6 bases). V was pared by 6 bases and J by 3 bases, with 12 bases between. The V gene's germline CDR1 is MNHEY and CDR2 SVGAGI. The CDR3 contains 13 residues. The DNA of the CDR3 is TGTGCCAGCAGCTCCGACAGGTTCTACGAGCAGTACTTC. Translation gives CASSSDRFYEQYF.

V gene TRBV10-3 combines with J gene TRBJ1-6; D may be TRBD1 (5 bases). The germline gives CDR1 ENHRY, CDR2 SYGVKD. Trimming took off 0 bases at V and 6 bases at J, with 15 bases between the two ends. The CDR3 runs to 17 residues. In DNA form, the CDR3 reads TGTGCCATCAGTGAGTCGAACGGAGGACAAGTTAATTCACCCCTCCACTTT. Protein sequence: CAISESNGGQVNSPLHF.

The chain carries TRBV6-5 and TRBJ2-5; D may correspond to TRBD1 or TRBD2 (5 bases each). The CDR3 spans 14 residues. Deletions cut 2 bases from V and 5 bases from J, with 12 bases between. Germline CDR1 reads MNHEY; CDR2 reads SVGAGI. The CDR3 loop reads CASSYGDVGETQYF. CDR3 bases: TGTGCCAGCAGTTACGGGGACGTAGGCGAGACCCAGTACTTC.

DNA for the CDR3: TGTGCCAGCAGCTTATACAGATTTACAAGCACAGATACGCAGTATTTT. The encoded protein is CASSLYRFTSTDTQYF. The V and J genes are TRBV7-3 and TRBJ2-3; D gene unclear. Germline CDR1 is SGHTA and CDR2 is FQGTGA. CDR3 length: 16 amino acids. V was clipped by 2 bases and J by 0 bases, with 12 bases between them.

The chain recombines TRBV7-3 with TRBJ1-1; 7 bases map to TRBD1. Losses at the gene ends were 4 bases for V and 4 bases for J; bases not matched to a gene: 6. The CDR3 spans 14 residues. The germline gives CDR1 SGHTA, CDR2 FQGTGA. CDR3: CASSSGTDRTEAFF. The CDR3, as DNA: TGTGCCAGCAGCTCCGGGACAGATCGCACTGAAGCTTTCTTT.

This clone has just a few counts. This chain links TRBV14 with TRBJ1-2; D unclear. Trimming took off 0 bases at V and 8 bases at J, with 10 bases between the two ends. The germline gives CDR1 SGHDN, CDR2 FVKESK. CDR3 length equals 13 residues. CDR3 sequence (DNA): TGTGCCAGCAGCCAAGAGGCAGGACGGGGCTACACCTTC. It yields the protein CASSQEAGRGYTF. Drawing the rest from reference TRBV14 and TRBJ1-2, the complete variable domain is EAGVTQFPSHSVIEKGQTVTLRCDPISGHDNLYWYRRVMGKEIKFLLHFVKESKQDESGMPNNRFLAERTGGTYSTLKVQPAELEDSGVYFCASSQEAGRGYTFGSGTRLTVV.

The chain links TRBV7-2 to TRBJ2-3; a weak D match, TRBD2 (5 bases). V gave up 6 bases and J gave up 5 bases, with 9 bases separating them. Germline CDR1 SGHTA, CDR2 FQGNSA. The CDR3 spans 12 residues. The CDR3 DNA follows: TGTGCCAGCAGTGGCCGGGGAGATACGCAGTATTTT. Residues: CASSGRGDTQYF.

The chain carries TRBV13 and TRBJ2-2, with D tentatively TRBD2 (5 bases). Per the germline V gene, CDR1 is PRHDT and CDR2 is FYEKMQ (reference sequence). The CDR3 spans 16 residues. V was cut by 8 bases and J by 2 bases, with 18 bases left in between. The DNA of the CDR3 is TGTGCCAGCCACCATGGACTTACCCTAAACACCGGGGAGCTGTTTTTT. Its translation: CASHHGLTLNTGELFF. Complete variable domain (other parts from reference TRBV13 and TRBJ2-2): AAGVIQSPRHLIKEKRETATLKCYPIPRHDTVYWYQQGPGQDPQFLISFYEKMQSDKGSIPDRFSAQQFSDYHSELNMSSLELGDSALYFCASHHGLTLNTGELFFGEGSRLTVL.